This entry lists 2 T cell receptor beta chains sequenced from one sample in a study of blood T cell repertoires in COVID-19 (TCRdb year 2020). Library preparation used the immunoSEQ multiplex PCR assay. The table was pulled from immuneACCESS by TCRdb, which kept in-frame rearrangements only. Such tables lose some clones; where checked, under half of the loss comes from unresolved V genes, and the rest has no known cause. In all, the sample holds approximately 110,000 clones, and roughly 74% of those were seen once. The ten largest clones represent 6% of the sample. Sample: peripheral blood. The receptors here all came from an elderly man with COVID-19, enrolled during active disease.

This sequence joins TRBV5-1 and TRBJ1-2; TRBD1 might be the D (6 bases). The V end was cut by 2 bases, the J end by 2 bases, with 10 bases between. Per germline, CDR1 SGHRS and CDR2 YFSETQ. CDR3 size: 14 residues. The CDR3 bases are TGCGCCAGCAGCTTCACCACAGGGAACTATGGCTACACCTTC. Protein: CASSFTTGNYGYTF.

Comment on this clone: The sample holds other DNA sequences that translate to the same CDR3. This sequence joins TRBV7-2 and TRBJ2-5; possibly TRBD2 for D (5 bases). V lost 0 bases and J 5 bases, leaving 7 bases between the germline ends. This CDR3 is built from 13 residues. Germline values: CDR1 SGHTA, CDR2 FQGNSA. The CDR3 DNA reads TGTGCCAGCAGCTTAGCGCGAGGGGAGACCCAGTACTTC. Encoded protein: CASSLARGETQYF.